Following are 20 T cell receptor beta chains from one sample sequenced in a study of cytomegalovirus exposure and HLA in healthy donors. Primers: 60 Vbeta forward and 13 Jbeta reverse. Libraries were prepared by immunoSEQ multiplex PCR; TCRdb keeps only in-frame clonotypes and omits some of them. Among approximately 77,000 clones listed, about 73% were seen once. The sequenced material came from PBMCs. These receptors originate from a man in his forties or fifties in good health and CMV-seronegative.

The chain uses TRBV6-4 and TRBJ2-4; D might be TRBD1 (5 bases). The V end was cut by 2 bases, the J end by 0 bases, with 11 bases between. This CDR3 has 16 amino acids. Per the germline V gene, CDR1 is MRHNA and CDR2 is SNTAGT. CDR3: CASSDKGQLAKNIQYF. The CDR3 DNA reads TGTGCCAGCAGTGACAAGGGGCAGCTAGCCAAAAACATTCAGTACTTC.

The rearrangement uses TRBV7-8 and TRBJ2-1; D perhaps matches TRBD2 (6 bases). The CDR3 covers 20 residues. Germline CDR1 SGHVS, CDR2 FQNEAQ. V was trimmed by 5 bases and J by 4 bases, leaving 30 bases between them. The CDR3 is CASSLRLGEGRTGIYNEQFF. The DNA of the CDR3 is TGTGCCAGCAGCCTCAGGTTAGGGGAAGGGAGGACTGGGATTTACAATGAGCAGTTCTTC.

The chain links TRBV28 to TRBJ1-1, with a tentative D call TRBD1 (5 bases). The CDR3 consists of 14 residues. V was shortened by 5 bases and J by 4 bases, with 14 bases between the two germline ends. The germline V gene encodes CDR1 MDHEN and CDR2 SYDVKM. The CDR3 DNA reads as TGTGCCAGCAGTACCAACCCAGGGCGCACTGAAGCTTTCTTT. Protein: CASSTNPGRTEAFF.

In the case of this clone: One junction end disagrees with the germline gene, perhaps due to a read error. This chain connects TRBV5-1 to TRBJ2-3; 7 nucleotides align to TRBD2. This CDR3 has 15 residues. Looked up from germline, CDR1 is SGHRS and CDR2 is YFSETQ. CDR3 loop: CASRFAAGTTDTQYF. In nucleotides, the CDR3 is TGCGCCAGCCGCTTCGCAGCGGGAACCACAGATACGCAGTATTTT.

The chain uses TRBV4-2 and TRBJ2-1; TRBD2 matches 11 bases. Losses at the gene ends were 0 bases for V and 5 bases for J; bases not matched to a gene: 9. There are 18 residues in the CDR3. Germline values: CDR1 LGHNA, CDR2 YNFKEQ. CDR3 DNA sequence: TGTGCCAGCAGCCAAGATGAGCCTAGCGGGAGGTCGGACAATGAGCAGTTCTTC. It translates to CASSQDEPSGRSDNEQFF.

The CDR3 DNA follows: TGTGCCAGCAGCGTAGATCCCAGCGGGAGGGCCCTAGAGACCCAGTACTTC. Amino acids: CASSVDPSGRALETQYF. The gene calls are TRBV9 and TRBJ2-5, with TRBD2 matching over 10 bases. The CDR3 covers 17 residues. Germline V lookup: CDR1 SGDLS, CDR2 YYNGEE. The trim removed 0 bases at V and 4 bases at J, leaving 9 bases unmatched.

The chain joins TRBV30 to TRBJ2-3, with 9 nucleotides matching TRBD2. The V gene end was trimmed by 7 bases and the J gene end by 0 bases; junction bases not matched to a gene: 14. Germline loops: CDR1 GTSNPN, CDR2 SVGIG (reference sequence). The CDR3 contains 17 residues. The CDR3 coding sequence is TGTGCCTCCTCCACTAGCGGGCATGCCCCTAGCACAGATACGCAGTATTTT. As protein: CASSTSGHAPSTDTQYF.

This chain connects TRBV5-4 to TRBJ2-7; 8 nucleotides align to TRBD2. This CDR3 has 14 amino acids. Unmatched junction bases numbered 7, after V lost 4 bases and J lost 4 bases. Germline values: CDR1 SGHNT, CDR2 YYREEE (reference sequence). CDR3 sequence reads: CASSAGASGYEQYF. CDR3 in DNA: TGTGCCAGCAGCGCGGGCGCTAGCGGGTACGAGCAGTACTTC.

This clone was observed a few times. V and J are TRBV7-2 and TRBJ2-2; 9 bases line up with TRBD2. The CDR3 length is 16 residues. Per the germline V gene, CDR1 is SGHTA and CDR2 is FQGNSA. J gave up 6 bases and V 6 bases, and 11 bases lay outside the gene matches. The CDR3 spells CASRRIAGERSGELFF. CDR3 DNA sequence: TGTGCCAGCAGGCGAATAGCGGGAGAGCGCTCCGGGGAGCTGTTTTTT.

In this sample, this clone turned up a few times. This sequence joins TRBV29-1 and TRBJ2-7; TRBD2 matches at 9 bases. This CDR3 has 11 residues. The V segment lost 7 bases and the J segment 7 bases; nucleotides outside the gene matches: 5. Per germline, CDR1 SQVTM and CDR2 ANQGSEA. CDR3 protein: CSGGGAREQYF. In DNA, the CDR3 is TGCAGCGGCGGGGGGGCGAGGGAGCAGTACTTC.

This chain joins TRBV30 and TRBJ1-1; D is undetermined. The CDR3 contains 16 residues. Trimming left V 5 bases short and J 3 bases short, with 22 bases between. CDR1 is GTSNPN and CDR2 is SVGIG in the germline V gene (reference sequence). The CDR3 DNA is TGTGCCTGGCAAAAGTCACGGGGAAGTCGATACACTGAAGCTTTCTTT. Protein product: CAWQKSRGSRYTEAFF. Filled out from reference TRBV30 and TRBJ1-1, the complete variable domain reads SQTIHQWPATLVQPVGSPLSLECTVEGTSNPNLYWYRQAAGRGLQLLFYSVGIGQISSEVPQNLSASRPQDRQFILSSKKLLLSDSGFYLCAWQKSRGSRYTEAFFGQGTRLTVV.

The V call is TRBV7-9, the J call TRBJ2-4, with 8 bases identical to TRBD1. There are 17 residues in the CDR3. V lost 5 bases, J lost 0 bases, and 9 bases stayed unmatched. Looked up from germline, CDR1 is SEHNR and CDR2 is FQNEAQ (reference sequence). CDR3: CASSPGTGQIAKNIQYF. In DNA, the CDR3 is TGTGCCAGCAGCCCCGGGACAGGCCAAATAGCCAAAAACATTCAGTACTTC.

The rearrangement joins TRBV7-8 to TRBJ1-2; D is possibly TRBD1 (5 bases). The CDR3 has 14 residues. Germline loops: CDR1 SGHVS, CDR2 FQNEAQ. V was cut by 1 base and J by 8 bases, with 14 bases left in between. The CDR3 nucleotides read TGTGCCAGCAGCTTAGTTCGGGGGGTCGAGGGCTACACCTTC. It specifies CASSLVRGVEGYTF.

Here the CDR3 DNA reads TGTGCCAGCACCCCGACGAAGGGGCTCTCTGAAGCTTTCTTT. Residues: CASTPTKGLSEAFF. The J gene is TRBJ1-1, the V gene TRBV7-2, with D tentatively TRBD1 (5 bases). Trimming shortened V by 7 bases and J by 6 bases, and 18 bases separated the two germline ends. This CDR3 has 14 amino acids. Germline V lookup: CDR1 SGHTA, CDR2 FQGNSA.

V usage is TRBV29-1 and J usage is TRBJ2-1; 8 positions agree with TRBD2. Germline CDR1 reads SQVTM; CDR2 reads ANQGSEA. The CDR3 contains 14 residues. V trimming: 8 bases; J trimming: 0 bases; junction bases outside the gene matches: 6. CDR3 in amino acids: CSYTGTSSYNEQFF. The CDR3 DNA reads TGCAGCTATACAGGGACTAGCTCCTACAATGAGCAGTTCTTC.

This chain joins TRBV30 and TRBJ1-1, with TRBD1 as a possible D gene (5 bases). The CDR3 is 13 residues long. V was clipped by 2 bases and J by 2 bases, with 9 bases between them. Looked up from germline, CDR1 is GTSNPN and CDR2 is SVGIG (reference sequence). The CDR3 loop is CAWSPGFNTEAFF. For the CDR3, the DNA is TGTGCCTGGAGTCCAGGGTTTAACACTGAAGCTTTCTTT.

DNA of the CDR3: TGTGCCAGCAGCCGGACAGGGTTGGTTTACGAGCAGTACTTC. Protein sequence: CASSRTGLVYEQYF. The chain uses TRBV28 and TRBJ2-7, with TRBD1 matching over 8 bases. V gave up 6 bases and J gave up 4 bases; unmatched junction bases: 8. CDR3 size: 14 residues. CDR1 and CDR2 from the germline V gene are MDHEN and SYDVKM.

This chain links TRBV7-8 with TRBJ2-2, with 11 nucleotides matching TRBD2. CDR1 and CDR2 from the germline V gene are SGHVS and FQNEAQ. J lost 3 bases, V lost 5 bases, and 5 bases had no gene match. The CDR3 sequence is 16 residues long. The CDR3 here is CASSLGTSGYTGELFF. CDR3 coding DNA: TGTGCCAGCAGCCTCGGGACTAGCGGCTACACCGGGGAGCTGTTTTTT.

Here the CDR3 reads CASSPGRREANEQFF. CDR3 nucleotide sequence: TGTGCCAGCAGCCCAGGGAGGCGGGAGGCCAATGAGCAGTTCTTC. V is TRBV7-2 and J is TRBJ2-1; 8 bases are shared with TRBD2. The germline CDR1 and CDR2 sequences are SGHTA and FQGNSA. V was clipped by 5 bases and J by 6 bases; unmatched bases: 9. The CDR3 consists of 15 residues.

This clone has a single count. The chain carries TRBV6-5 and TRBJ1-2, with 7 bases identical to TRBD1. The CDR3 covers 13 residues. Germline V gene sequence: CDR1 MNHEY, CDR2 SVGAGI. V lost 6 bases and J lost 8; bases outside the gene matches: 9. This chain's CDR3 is CASSPVTGEGYTF. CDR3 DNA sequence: TGTGCCAGCAGCCCCGTAACAGGGGAAGGCTACACCTTC.